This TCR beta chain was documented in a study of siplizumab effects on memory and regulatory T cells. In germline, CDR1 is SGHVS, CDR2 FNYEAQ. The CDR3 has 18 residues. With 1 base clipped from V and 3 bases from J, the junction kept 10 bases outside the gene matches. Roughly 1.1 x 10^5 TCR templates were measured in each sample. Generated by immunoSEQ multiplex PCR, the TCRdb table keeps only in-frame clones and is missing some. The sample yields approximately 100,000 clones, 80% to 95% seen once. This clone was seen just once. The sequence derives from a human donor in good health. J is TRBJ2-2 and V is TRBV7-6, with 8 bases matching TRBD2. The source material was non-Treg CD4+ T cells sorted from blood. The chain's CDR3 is CASSLGPGLEPYTGELFF. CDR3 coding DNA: TGTGCCAGCAGCTTAGGACCGGGACTAGAACCATACACCGGGGAGCTGTTTTTT. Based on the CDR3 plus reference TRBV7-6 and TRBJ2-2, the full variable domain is GAGVSQSPRYKVTKRGQDVALRCDPISGHVSLYWYRQALGQGPEFLTYFNYEAQQDKSGLPNDRFSAERPEGSISTLTIQRTEQRDSAMYRCASSLGPGLEPYTGELFFGEGSRLTVL.